The next 10 T cell receptor beta chains were all read from a single sample in a study of blood T cell repertoires in COVID-19. Clones were read by immunoSEQ multiplex PCR, and TCRdb kept only the in-frame ones, dropping some. The sample lists roughly 77,000 clones; about nine tenths were seen once. The specimen sequenced was peripheral blood. These receptor sequences come from a human donor in a cohort sampled during active COVID-19.

The chain couples TRBV19 to TRBJ1-4; D gene unclear. The CDR3 loop spans 15 amino acids. Germline V CDR1 and CDR2: LNHDA, SQIVND (reference sequence). Trimming shortened V by 3 bases and J by 0 bases, and 8 bases separated the two germline ends. CDR3 sequence: CASSIDSTTNEKLFF. Here the CDR3 DNA reads TGTGCCAGTAGTATTGACTCAACAACTAATGAAAAACTGTTTTTT.

The CDR3 DNA reads TGTGCCAGCAGTTTATCTAGCTGGGAGACCCAGTACTTC. The encoded protein is CASSLSSWETQYF. The chain employs TRBV12-3 or TRBV12-4 and TRBJ2-5, with D possibly TRBD2 on 5 matching bases. The CDR3 spans 13 residues. Trimming removed 2 bases at V and 5 bases at J, with 9 bases between.

The rearrangement uses TRBV28 and TRBJ2-5, with 9 bases identical to TRBD1. J gave up 5 bases and V 4 bases, and 8 bases lay outside the gene matches. CDR1 and CDR2 from the germline V gene are MDHEN and SYDVKM. This CDR3 comprises 15 residues. The CDR3, as DNA: TGTGCCAGCAGTTACACAGGGGGCTTAGAGGAGACCCAGTACTTC. As protein: CASSYTGGLEETQYF.

This chain links TRBV27 with TRBJ2-3; tentative D call: TRBD1 (6 bases). The CDR3 runs 18 residues. Germline CDR1 reads MNHEY; CDR2 reads SMNVEV (reference sequence). V lost 3 bases and J 3 bases, leaving 22 bases between the germline ends. The CDR3 sequence: CASSFTPDRKVGTDTQYF. Written as DNA, the CDR3 is TGTGCCAGCAGTTTCACTCCCGACAGGAAGGTAGGGACAGATACGCAGTATTTT.

This clone has just one count. The genes are TRBV5-1 and TRBJ2-7, with a weak D call TRBD1 (5 bases). CDR3 length: 14 residues. Germline V gene data show CDR1 as SGHRS and CDR2 as YFSETQ. Trimming cost V 5 bases and J 5 bases, with 17 bases left between them. The CDR3 DNA follows: TGCGCCAGCAGAATCGGGCAGGGATTACACGAGCAGTACTTC. Translated, it gives CASRIGQGLHEQYF.

A few counts support this clone. The chain has TRBV3-1 (or the pseudogene TRBV3-2) and TRBJ2-1; 12 bases match TRBD2. J lost 0 bases, V lost 4 bases, and 1 base had no gene match. CDR1 and CDR2 from the germline V gene are LGHDT and YNNKEL (reference sequence). The CDR3 totals 16 residues. CDR3: CASSRTSGDSYNEQFF. DNA for the CDR3: TGTGCCAGCAGCCGGACTAGCGGGGACTCCTACAATGAGCAGTTCTTC.

V and J are TRBV5-1 and TRBJ2-3; D remains ambiguous. The germline CDR1 and CDR2 sequences are SGHRS and YFSETQ. The CDR3 is 14 residues long. V was shortened by 0 bases and J by 10 bases, with 15 bases between the two germline ends. CDR3 sequence: CASSLAQVPGAQYF. CDR3 coding DNA: TGCGCCAGCAGCTTGGCGCAGGTTCCTGGCGCGCAGTATTTT.

This clone was seen a few times. The chain carries TRBV5-4 and TRBJ1-4; TRBD1 might be the D (6 bases). Germline CDR1 is SGHNT and CDR2 is YYREEE (reference sequence). The CDR3 runs to 14 residues. Trimming removed 2 bases from V and 5 bases from J, with 10 bases in between. The CDR3 sequence: CASSFEGENEKLFF. CDR3 DNA: TGTGCCAGCAGCTTCGAGGGGGAGAATGAAAAACTGTTTTTT.

This clone has a single count. The chain carries TRBV7-2 and TRBJ1-1, with D possibly being TRBD1 (6 bases). This CDR3 is 14 amino acids long. Germline values: CDR1 SGHTA, CDR2 FQGNSA. The V gene lost 3 bases and the J gene lost 5 bases, with 13 bases spanning the gap. CDR3 DNA: TGTGCCAGCAGCTTCTCAGGGGAGTGGACTGAAGCTTTCTTT. Its translation: CASSFSGEWTEAFF.

CDR3 region: CASSQGPQGGGTDTQYF. The CDR3 DNA reads as TGCGCCAGCAGCCAAGGGCCCCAGGGGGGAGGCACAGATACGCAGTATTTT. The chain links TRBV4-3 to TRBJ2-3; the D gene is possibly TRBD1 (7 bases). This CDR3 spans 17 amino acids. Trimming took off 1 base at V and 1 base at J, with 15 bases between the two ends. Germline CDR1 and CDR2: LGHNA and YSLEER.